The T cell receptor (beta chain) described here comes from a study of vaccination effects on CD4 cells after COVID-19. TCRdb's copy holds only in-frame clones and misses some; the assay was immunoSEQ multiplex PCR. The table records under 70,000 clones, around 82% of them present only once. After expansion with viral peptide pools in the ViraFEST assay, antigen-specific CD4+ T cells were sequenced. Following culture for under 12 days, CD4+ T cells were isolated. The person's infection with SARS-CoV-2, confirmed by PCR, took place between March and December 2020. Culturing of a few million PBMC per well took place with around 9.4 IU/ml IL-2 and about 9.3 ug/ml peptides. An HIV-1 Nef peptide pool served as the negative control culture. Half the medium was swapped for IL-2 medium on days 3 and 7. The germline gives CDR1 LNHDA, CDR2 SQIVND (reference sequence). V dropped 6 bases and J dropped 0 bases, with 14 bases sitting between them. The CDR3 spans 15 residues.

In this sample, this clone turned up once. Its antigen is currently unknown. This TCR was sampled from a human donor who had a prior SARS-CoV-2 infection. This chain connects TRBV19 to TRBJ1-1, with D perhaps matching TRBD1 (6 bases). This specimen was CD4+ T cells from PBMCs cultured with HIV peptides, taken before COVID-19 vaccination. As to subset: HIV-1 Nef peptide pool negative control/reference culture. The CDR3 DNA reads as TGTGCCAGTAGGGTCGGGGGCGAGATGAACACTGAAGCTTTCTTT. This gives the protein CASRVGGEMNTEAFF.